This T cell receptor beta chain was sequenced in a study of blood T cell repertoires in COVID-19. Study-level information: Samples of COVID-19 (acute and convalescent) were obtained from the United States, Italy and Spain. PBMCs, B-cell-depleted T cells, or T cells were the source of the cDNA or gDNA that made up the material.

This clone appeared a single time. Original methodology: Estimation of nucleated cell counts relied on the amplification of reference gene primers. Libraries were prepared by immunoSEQ multiplex PCR; TCRdb keeps only in-frame clonotypes and omits some of them. The V and J calls and clone size were taken over from that table, and D and trimming were inferred from the DNA. The table lists 410,000 or so clones, roughly 85% of them singletons. Germline loops: CDR1 LNHDA, CDR2 SQIVND (reference sequence). The CDR3 spans 15 residues. After removal of 3 bases from V and 7 bases from J, the junction contained 10 bases not matched to a gene.

The rearrangement links TRBV19 to TRBJ1-1; TRBD1 matches at 8 bases. This clonotype was obtained from a woman younger than 45 with active or convalescent COVID-19. The specimen sequenced was peripheral blood. The CDR3 nucleotides are TGTGCCAGTAGTATTGCAGGGGGCTCCACTTTTGAAGCTTTCTTT. Its translation is CASSIAGGSTFEAFF.